What follows are 16 T cell receptor beta chains derived from one specimen sequenced in a study of blood T cell repertoires in COVID-19. Here immunoSEQ multiplex PCR was the method, and the copy in TCRdb shows in-frame clones only, minus some. The table lists more than 300,000 clones, 90% of them singletons. Sequenced: PBMCs or T cells enriched from blood (not recorded which). These TCRs come from a woman aged 25 to 45 who had been exposed to COVID-19.

This chain links TRBV21-1 with TRBJ2-2; the table names TRBD1, a call not compared with the DNA. TRBV21-1 is a listed pseudogene. The CDR3 loop spans 17 amino acids. CDR3 bases: TGTGCCAGCAGCAAAAAGAATCACAGGGGGCAGGGCGGGGAGCTGTTTTTT. Amino acid sequence: CASSKKNHRGQGGELFF.

The chain uses TRBV4-3 and TRBJ2-7; possibly TRBD2 for D (7 bases). Germline loops: CDR1 LGHNA, CDR2 YSLEER. V was shortened by 4 bases and J by 0 bases, with 13 bases between the two germline ends. The CDR3 runs to 15 residues. Here the CDR3 reads CASSPGGGGSYEQYF. The CDR3 DNA reads as TGCGCCAGCAGCCCTGGGGGCGGGGGCTCCTACGAGCAGTACTTC.

The chain is built from TRBV7-8 and TRBJ1-2; maybe TRBD1 (6 bases). The V gene's germline CDR1 is SGHVS and CDR2 FQNEAQ. Trimming removed 1 base from V and 7 bases from J, with 10 bases in between. The CDR3 runs to 13 residues. The CDR3 DNA reads as TGTGCCAGCAGCTTAGACAGGGTGGCTGGCTACACCTTC. Its protein product is CASSLDRVAGYTF.

Only one count was recorded for this clone. The chain uses TRBV5-1 and TRBJ1-2; possibly TRBD1 for D (6 bases). The CDR3 consists of 14 residues. The V end lost 0 bases, the J end lost 6 bases, and 12 bases lay between the germline ends. Looked up from germline, CDR1 is SGHRS and CDR2 is YFSETQ. CDR3 residues: CASSLGRQVNGYTF. The CDR3 nucleotides read TGCGCCAGCAGCTTGGGCCGACAGGTCAATGGCTACACCTTC.

The chain links TRBV2 to TRBJ1-3; unclear D gene. Germline V gene data show CDR1 as SNHLY and CDR2 as FYNNEI. Deletions cut 11 bases from V and 4 bases from J, with 15 bases between. The CDR3 totals 13 residues. The CDR3 here is CAQSLPPGNTIYF. The CDR3 DNA sequence: TGTGCCCAAAGCCTCCCCCCCGGAAACACCATATATTTT.

The chain joins TRBV15 to TRBJ1-4, with D tentatively TRBD1 (5 bases). The germline V and J ends were trimmed by 5 bases and 3 bases, with 13 bases remaining between them. This CDR3 region has 15 residues. CDR1 and CDR2 from the germline V gene are LNHNV and YYDKDF (reference sequence). The CDR3 reads CATSRRDLANEKLFF. In nucleotides, the CDR3 is TGTGCCACCAGCCGGCGGGACCTCGCTAATGAAAAACTGTTTTTT.

The rearrangement joins TRBV24-1 to TRBJ1-1; D remains ambiguous. The length of the CDR3 is 13 residues. Trimming shortened V by 0 bases and J by 7 bases, and 8 bases separated the two germline ends. From germline, CDR1 is KGHDR and CDR2 SFDVKD. In nucleotides, the CDR3 is TGTGCCACCAGTGATTTGTGGGAGGTTGAAGCTTTCTTT. Its translation is CATSDLWEVEAFF.

The genes are TRBV5-1 and TRBJ1-3; D ambiguous. In germline, CDR1 is SGHRS, CDR2 YFSETQ. This CDR3 region has 14 residues. The V gene lost 0 bases and the J gene lost 2 bases, with 6 bases spanning the gap. The CDR3 DNA reads TGCGCCAGCAGCTTGGACAGCCCTGGAAACACCATATATTTT. The encoded protein is CASSLDSPGNTIYF.

V and J are TRBV19 and TRBJ2-7, with TRBD1 identical over 12 bases. J gave up 4 bases and V 6 bases, and 4 bases lay outside the gene matches. The CDR3 runs to 14 residues. CDR1 is LNHDA and CDR2 is SQIVND in the germline V gene (reference sequence). DNA for the CDR3: TGTGCCAGTAGCTGGGGACAGGGGGCTTACGAGCAGTACTTC. This sequence encodes CASSWGQGAYEQYF.

V and J are TRBV20-1 and TRBJ1-1; D is uncertain. CDR1 and CDR2 (germline): DFQATT, SNEGSKA (reference sequence). The CDR3 covers 11 residues. Trimming pared 3 bases from V and 9 bases from J, leaving 11 bases between. CDR3 loop: CSARWGGKAFF. For the CDR3, the DNA is TGCAGTGCTAGGTGGGGAGGGAAAGCTTTCTTT.

V usage is TRBV12-5 and J usage is TRBJ1-1, with TRBD1 matching 8 bases. This CDR3 spans 13 amino acids. The ends lost 5 bases at V and 8 bases at J; junction bases unmatched: 7. Germline V lookup: CDR1 LGHNT, CDR2 FRNRAP. CDR3 DNA: TGTGCTAGTGGTCTGACAGGGGTTCTGGAAGCTTTCTTT. Residues: CASGLTGVLEAFF.

This clone was recorded once. This sequence joins TRBV5-8 and TRBJ1-1; TRBD1 agrees at 8 bases. The CDR3 length is 16 residues. V shed 6 bases, J shed 5 bases, and the junction held 15 bases outside the gene matches. CDR1 and CDR2 (germline): SGHTS, YDEGEE. Here the CDR3 DNA reads TGTGCCAGCAATGCGGGACAGGAGAGGATTGGTACTGAAGCTTTCTTT. This sequence encodes CASNAGQERIGTEAFF.

The chain employs TRBV27 and TRBJ2-5; 15 positions match TRBD2. CDR3 length: 17 residues. CDR1 MNHEY and CDR2 SMNVEV come from the germline V gene (reference sequence). V was clipped by 6 bases and J by 5 bases; unmatched bases: 10. CDR3 nucleotide sequence: TGTGCCAGCAGCATCACCGGGACTAGCGGGGGGTGGGAGACCCAGTACTTC. It translates to CASSITGTSGGWETQYF.

V and J are TRBV9 and TRBJ1-2, with 7 positions matching TRBD1. The germline V gene encodes CDR1 SGDLS and CDR2 YYNGEE. V gave up 3 bases and J gave up 4 bases; unmatched junction bases: 9. The CDR3 is made up of 15 amino acids. The CDR3 DNA reads as TGTGCCAGCAGCGAGTCCGGACAGGCGCCCTATGGCTACACCTTC. Protein: CASSESGQAPYGYTF.

The V and J genes are TRBV5-4 and TRBJ1-5, with 8 bases that match TRBD1. V lost 0 bases to trimming and J lost 8 bases; unmatched junction nucleotides: 4. CDR1 SGHNT and CDR2 YYREEE come from the germline V gene (reference sequence). The CDR3 extends over 14 amino acids. CDR3 in DNA: TGTGCCAGCAGCTTGGGTGGACAGGGTGAGCCCCAGCATTTT. As protein: CASSLGGQGEPQHF.

The gene calls are TRBV5-1 and TRBJ1-5; D is unresolved. Trimming removed 0 bases from V and 1 base from J, with 5 bases in between. The CDR3 contains 14 residues. CDR1 is SGHRS and CDR2 is YFSETQ in the germline V gene. Here the CDR3 reads CASSLDGSNQPQHF. CDR3 nucleotides: TGCGCCAGCAGCTTGGACGGGAGCAATCAGCCCCAGCATTTT.